The rows below give T cell receptor beta chains drawn from one sample of a study of CD8 T cells in ankylosing spondylitis. TCRdb recomputed calls from the 5' RACE reads with MiXCR, one row per CDR3 protein. This sample carries almost 400,000 distinct CDR3 sequences, around 20% of them seen once, and the ten largest clones take about a sixth. The specimen was blood, either unsorted or a sorted T cell fraction (not recorded which). The receptors were gathered from a male donor with ankylosing spondylitis. Each CDR3 is given with its conserved first and last residue. Fields, in order: V gene, D gene, J gene, clone size, CDR3 protein, CDR3 DNA. D genes are given only for firm matches. Part of the rows lack a size; the others show once, few, many or a class for expanded clones.

TRBV4-2,NA,TRBJ2-1,once,CASSQGVGTQAYNEQFF,TGTGCCAGCAGCCAGGGGGTCGGGACTCAAGCTTACAATGAGCAGTTCTTC
TRBV7-7,TRBD2,TRBJ2-2,NA,CASSLNPSGDTGELFF,TGTGCTAGCAGCTTAAACCCGAGCGGGGACACCGGGGAGCTGTTTTTT
TRBV7-7,NA,TRBJ2-3,NA,CASSWGAESTDTQYF,TGTGCCAGCAGCTGGGGAGCGGAGTCGACAGATACGCAGTATTTT
TRBV3-1,TRBD1,TRBJ2-7,few,CASSPPSGQGAAEQYF,TGTGCCAGCAGCCCACCTAGCGGACAGGGGGCGGCCGAGCAGTACTTC
TRBV18,NA,TRBJ1-2,few,CASSPPSVAYGYTF,TGTGCCAGCTCACCACCGTCAGTAGCCTATGGCTACACCTTC
TRBV7-8,NA,TRBJ1-6,NA,CASSLEAGGDSPLHF,TGTGCCAGCAGCTTAGAGGCCGGGGGAGATTCACCCCTCCACTTT
TRBV6-1,TRBD2,TRBJ2-7,few,CASRPGLASYEQYF,TGTGCCAGCAGGCCAGGACTAGCAAGCTACGAGCAGTACTTC
TRBV6-5,TRBD1,TRBJ1-1,NA,CASSYLKTGFTEAFF,TGTGCCAGCAGTTACCTAAAGACAGGGTTCACTGAAGCTTTCTTT
TRBV5-1,TRBD2,TRBJ2-7,NA,CASSLSSGSLKEQYF,TGCGCCAGCAGCTTGTCTAGCGGGAGTTTGAAAGAGCAGTACTTC
TRBV27,TRBD1,TRBJ2-5,NA,CASSLRRDRGHRETQYF,TGTGCCAGCAGTTTGAGGCGAGACAGGGGGCATCGGGAGACCCAGTACTTC
TRBV5-1,NA,TRBJ2-2,few,CASSQGRAGELFF,TGCGCCAGCAGCCAAGGCAGGGCCGGGGAGCTGTTTTTT
TRBV29-1,NA,TRBJ1-1,once,CSVGTGRNTEAFF,TGCAGCGTCGGCACAGGGAGGAACACTGAAGCTTTCTTT